This T cell receptor beta chain was identified in a study of blood T cell repertoires in COVID-19. Background on the study: Nucleic acid was either cDNA or gDNA, and it came from T cells, B-cell-depleted T cells, or PBMCs.

From germline, CDR1 is LNHDA and CDR2 SQIVND (reference sequence). V gave up 3 bases and J gave up 3 bases, with 12 bases separating them. The CDR3 contains 14 residues. As originally analysed: Amplification of reference gene primers provided the estimated nucleated cell counts. Here immunoSEQ multiplex PCR was the method, and the copy in TCRdb shows in-frame clones only, minus some. The V and J calls and the clone size are those of that table, but D and trimming were determined from the DNA. The sample has some 180,000 clones, around 80% seen once. This receptor was identified in a woman between 70 and 85 years old who had recovered from COVID-19. Sequencing used peripheral blood. The chain combines TRBV19 with TRBJ2-7; D may be TRBD1 (6 bases). The CDR3 DNA reads TGTGCCAGTAGTATCCGGGACATCGTCTACGAGCAGTACTTC. Translation: CASSIRDIVYEQYF.